The next 5 T cell receptor beta chains were all read from a single sample in a study of cytomegalovirus exposure and HLA in healthy donors. 60 Vbeta and 13 Jbeta primers were used in PCR. Only in-frame clones appear in the TCRdb table, and some are missing; sequencing was by immunoSEQ multiplex PCR. The sample has 110,000 or so clones, around 78% seen once; the top ten hold 5.6%. Sequenced material: PBMCs. The receptors were gathered from a male donor in good health and CMV-seronegative.

This rearrangement joins TRBV6-5 to TRBJ2-7, with D perhaps TRBD1 (5 bases). This CDR3 has 15 residues. V lost 6 bases, J lost 3 bases, and 18 bases lay in between. CDR1 is MNHEY and CDR2 is SVGAGI in the germline V gene. CDR3 in DNA: TGTGCCAGCAGACTTGTTCCGACAGCGAGCTACGAGCAGTACTTC. Amino acid sequence: CASRLVPTASYEQYF.

The rearrangement links TRBV11-2 to TRBJ1-2; possibly TRBD1 for D (6 bases). V was pared by 5 bases and J by 1 base, with 11 bases between. The CDR3 is made up of 14 amino acids. Germline values: CDR1 SGHAT, CDR2 FQNNGV. CDR3 sequence reads: CASSPMDSNYGYTF. Written as DNA, the CDR3 is TGTGCCAGCAGCCCGATGGACAGTAACTATGGCTACACCTTC.

The sample holds a few counts of this clone. CDR3 DNA sequence: TGTGCCAGCAGCTTGCCCGCGGAAGAGACCCAGTACTTC. It translates to CASSLPAEETQYF. The rearrangement joins TRBV5-6 to TRBJ2-5; the D is unclear. The CDR3 sequence is 13 residues long. Trimming shortened V by 1 base and J by 3 bases, and 7 bases separated the two germline ends. Germline V gene lookup returns CDR1 SGHDT and CDR2 YYEEEE.

This clone appeared once. The V gene is TRBV7-3, the J gene TRBJ2-5, with D possibly TRBD1 on 6 matching bases. V was clipped by 5 bases and J by 1 base, with 14 bases between them. The CDR3 consists of 15 residues. Per the germline V gene, CDR1 is SGHTA and CDR2 is FQGTGA. The chain's CDR3 is CASSPSGHIQETQYF. The DNA of the CDR3 is TGTGCCAGCAGCCCCTCGGGACATATCCAAGAGACCCAGTACTTC.

This rearrangement joins TRBV6-5 to TRBJ1-5; D perhaps matches TRBD1 (5 bases). Between the trimmed V and J ends, which lost 6 bases and 6 bases, there was a span of 15 bases. CDR3 length: 14 amino acids. Germline loops: CDR1 MNHEY, CDR2 SVGAGI. The CDR3 protein is CASSSRVMAQPQHF. DNA for the CDR3: TGTGCCAGCAGCTCCAGGGTCATGGCTCAGCCCCAGCATTTT.